This is a list of T cell receptor beta chains from one sample in a study of beta chain features in type 1 diabetes. Only in-frame clones appear in the TCRdb table, and some are missing; sequencing was by immunoSEQ multiplex PCR. The data contain 200,000 to 250,000 clones, around 13% of them singletons. The sequenced sample was naive CD4+ T cells from blood. Source of these receptors: a man aged 30 to 45 with type 1 diabetes. The conserved cysteine and the conserved F or W are not part of the CDR3 here. Where a row states a size, it is once, few, many or the class of an expanded clone; other rows omit it.

size	J	V	CDR3
-	TRBJ2-2	TRBV19	ASRTGQGSITGELF
-	TRBJ2-1	TRBV2	ASSPGLAGEKQF
few	TRBJ2-7	TRBV30	AWSVGGVYEQY
-	TRBJ2-7	TRBV11-3	ASSRTGGNSYEQY
-	TRBJ1-2	TRBV6-4	ASSPTGGSIYGYT
once	TRBJ2-7	TRBV7-2	ASSAGGLGGNEQY
few	TRBJ2-7	TRBV25-1	ASQADPSYEQY
-	TRBJ2-1	TRBV7-2	ASSFPRGYDNEQF
-	TRBJ2-1	TRBV10-3	AILPRGSNEQF
-	TRBJ2-3	TRBV4-2	ASSHARTSGTDTQY
few	TRBJ2-1	TRBV27	ASSGGSNPEQF
-	TRBJ1-1	TRBV10-3	AITGTGYTEAF
-	TRBJ2-3	TRBV6-6	ASSNAGDTQY
few	TRBJ2-4	TRBV2	ASSEVGTGNIQY
-	TRBJ1-2	TRBV18	ASSPESSVPSYT
-	TRBJ2-7	TRBV6-6	ASSSMNLERYEQY
-	TRBJ2-1	TRBV5-1	ASSGGTSFNEQF